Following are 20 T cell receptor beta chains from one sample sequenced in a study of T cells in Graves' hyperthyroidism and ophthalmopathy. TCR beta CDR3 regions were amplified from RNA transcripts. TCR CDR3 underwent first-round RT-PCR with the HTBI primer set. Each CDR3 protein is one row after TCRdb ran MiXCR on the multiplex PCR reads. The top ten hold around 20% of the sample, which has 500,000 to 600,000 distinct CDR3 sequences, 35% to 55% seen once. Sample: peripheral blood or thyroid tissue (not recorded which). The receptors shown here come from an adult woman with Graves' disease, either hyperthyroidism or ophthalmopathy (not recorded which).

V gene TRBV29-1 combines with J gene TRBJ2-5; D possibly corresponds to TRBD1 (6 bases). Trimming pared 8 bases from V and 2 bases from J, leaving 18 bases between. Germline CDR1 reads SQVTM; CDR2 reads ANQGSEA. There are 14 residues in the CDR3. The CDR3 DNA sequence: TGCAGCTATACCCCACAGGGAAGGCAAGAGACCCAGTACTTC. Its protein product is CSYTPQGRQETQYF.

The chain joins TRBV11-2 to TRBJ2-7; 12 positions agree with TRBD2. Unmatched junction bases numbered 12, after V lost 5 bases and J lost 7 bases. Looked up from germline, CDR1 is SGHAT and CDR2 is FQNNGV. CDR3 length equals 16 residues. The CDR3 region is CASSQTSGSYLGEQYF. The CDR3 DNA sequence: TGTGCCAGCAGCCAGACTAGCGGGAGCTACCTGGGTGAGCAGTACTTC.

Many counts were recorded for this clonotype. This chain's CDR3 is CASSLQYRTNYGYTF. CDR3 in DNA: TGTGCCAGCAGCCTACAGTATCGGACAAATTATGGCTACACCTTC. V gene TRBV9 combines with J gene TRBJ1-2; weak D call: TRBD1 (5 bases). The germline V gene has CDR1 SGDLS and CDR2 YYNGEE. V lost 4 bases and J lost 5, with 18 bases in between. CDR3 length: 15 amino acids.

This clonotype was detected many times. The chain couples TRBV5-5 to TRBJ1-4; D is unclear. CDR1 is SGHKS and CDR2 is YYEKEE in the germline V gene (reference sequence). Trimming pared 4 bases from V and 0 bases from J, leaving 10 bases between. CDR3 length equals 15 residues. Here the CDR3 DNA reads TGTGCCAGCAGCGTCCCGGGGACAACTAATGAAAAACTGTTTTTT. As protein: CASSVPGTTNEKLFF.

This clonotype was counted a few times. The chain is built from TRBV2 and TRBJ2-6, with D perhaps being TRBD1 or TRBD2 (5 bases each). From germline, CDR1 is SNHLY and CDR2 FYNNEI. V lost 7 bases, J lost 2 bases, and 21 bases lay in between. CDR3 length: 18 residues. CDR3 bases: TGTGCCAGCACGACCGGGGCAGGGCCCAGCACTGGGGCCAACGTCCTGACTTTC. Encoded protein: CASTTGAGPSTGANVLTF.

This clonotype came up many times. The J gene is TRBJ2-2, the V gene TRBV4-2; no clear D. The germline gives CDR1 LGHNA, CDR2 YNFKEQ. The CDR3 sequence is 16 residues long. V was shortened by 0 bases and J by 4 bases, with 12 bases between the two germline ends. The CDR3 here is CASSQDWSPITGELFF. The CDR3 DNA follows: TGTGCCAGCAGCCAAGACTGGTCACCCATCACCGGGGAGCTGTTTTTT.

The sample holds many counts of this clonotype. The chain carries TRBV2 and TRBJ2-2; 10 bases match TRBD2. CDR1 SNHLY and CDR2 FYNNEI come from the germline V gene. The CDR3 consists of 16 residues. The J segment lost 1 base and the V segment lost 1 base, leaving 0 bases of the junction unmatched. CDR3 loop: CASSEGTSGNTGELFF. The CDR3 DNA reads TGTGCCAGCAGTGAAGGGACTAGCGGGAACACCGGGGAGCTGTTTTTT.

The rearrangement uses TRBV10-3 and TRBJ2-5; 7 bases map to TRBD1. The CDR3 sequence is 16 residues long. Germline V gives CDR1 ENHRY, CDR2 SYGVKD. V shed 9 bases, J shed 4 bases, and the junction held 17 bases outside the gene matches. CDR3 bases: TGTGCCATTGCCAACAGGGGTGACAGTTGGGCAGAGACCCAGTACTTC. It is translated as CAIANRGDSWAETQYF.

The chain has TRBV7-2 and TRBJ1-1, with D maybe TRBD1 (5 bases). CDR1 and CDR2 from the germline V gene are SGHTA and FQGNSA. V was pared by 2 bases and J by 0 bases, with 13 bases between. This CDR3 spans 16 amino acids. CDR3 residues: CASSLSQGRVNTEAFF. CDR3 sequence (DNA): TGTGCCAGCAGCTTATCGCAGGGACGAGTGAACACTGAAGCTTTCTTT.

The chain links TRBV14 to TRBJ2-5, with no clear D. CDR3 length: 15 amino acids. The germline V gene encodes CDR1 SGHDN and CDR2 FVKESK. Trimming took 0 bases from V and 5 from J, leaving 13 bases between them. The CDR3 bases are TGTGCCAGCAGCCAAGATTGGAGACTGCAGGAGACCCAGTACTTC. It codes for CASSQDWRLQETQYF.

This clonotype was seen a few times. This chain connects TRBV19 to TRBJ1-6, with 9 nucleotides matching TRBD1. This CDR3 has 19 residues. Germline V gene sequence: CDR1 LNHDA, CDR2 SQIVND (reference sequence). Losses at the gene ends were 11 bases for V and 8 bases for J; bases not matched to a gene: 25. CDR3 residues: CACSSGTGKNPRWYSPLHF. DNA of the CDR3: TGTGCCTGTTCGTCCGGGACAGGGAAAAACCCCCGATGGTATTCACCCCTCCACTTT.

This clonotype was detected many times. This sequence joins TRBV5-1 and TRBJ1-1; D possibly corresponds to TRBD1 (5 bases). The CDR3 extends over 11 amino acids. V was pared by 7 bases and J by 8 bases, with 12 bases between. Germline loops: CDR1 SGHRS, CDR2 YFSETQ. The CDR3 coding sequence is TGCGCCAGCGTCCTGGGGGGGGAAGCTTTCTTT. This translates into CASVLGGEAFF.

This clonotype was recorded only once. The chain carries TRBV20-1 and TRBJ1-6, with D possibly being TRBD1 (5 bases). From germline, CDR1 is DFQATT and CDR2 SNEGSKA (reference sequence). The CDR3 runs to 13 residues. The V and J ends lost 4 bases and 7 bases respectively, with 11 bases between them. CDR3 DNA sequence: TGCAGTGCTAACCCTCGGGGGAATTCACCCCTCCACTTT. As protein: CSANPRGNSPLHF.

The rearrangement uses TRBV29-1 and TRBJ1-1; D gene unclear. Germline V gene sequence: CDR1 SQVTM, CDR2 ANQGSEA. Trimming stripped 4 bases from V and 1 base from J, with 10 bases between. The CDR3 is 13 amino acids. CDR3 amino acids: CSVVGQENTEAFF. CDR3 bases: TGCAGCGTTGTAGGGCAGGAGAACACTGAAGCTTTCTTT.

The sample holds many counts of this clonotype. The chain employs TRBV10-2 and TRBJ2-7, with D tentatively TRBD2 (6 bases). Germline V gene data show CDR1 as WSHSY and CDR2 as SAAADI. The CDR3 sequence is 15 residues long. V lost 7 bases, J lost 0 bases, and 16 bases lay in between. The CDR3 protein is CASKTSGGSSYEQYF. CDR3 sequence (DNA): TGCGCCAGCAAGACATCTGGAGGGAGCTCCTACGAGCAGTACTTC.

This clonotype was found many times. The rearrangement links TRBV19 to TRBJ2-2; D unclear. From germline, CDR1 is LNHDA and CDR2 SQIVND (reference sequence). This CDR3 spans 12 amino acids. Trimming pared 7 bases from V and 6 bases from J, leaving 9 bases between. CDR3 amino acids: CASNAYPGELFF. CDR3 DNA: TGTGCCAGTAATGCCTACCCCGGGGAGCTGTTTTTT.

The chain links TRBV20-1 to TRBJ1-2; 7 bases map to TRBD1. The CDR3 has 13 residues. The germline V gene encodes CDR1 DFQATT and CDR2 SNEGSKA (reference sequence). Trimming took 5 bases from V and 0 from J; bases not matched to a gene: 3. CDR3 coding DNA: TGCAGTGCTGTGACAGGGACTAACTATGGCTACACCTTC. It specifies CSAVTGTNYGYTF.

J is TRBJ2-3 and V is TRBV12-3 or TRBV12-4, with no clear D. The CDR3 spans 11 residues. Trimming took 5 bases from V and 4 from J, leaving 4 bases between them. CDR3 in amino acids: CASSPADTQYF. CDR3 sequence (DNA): TGTGCCAGCAGTCCGGCAGATACGCAGTATTTT.

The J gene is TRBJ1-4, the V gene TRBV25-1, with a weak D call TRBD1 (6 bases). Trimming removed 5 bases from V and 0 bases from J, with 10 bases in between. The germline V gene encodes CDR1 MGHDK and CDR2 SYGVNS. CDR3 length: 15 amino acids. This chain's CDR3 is CASSYRAATNEKLFF. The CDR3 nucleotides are TGTGCCAGCAGTTACAGGGCGGCAACTAATGAAAAACTGTTTTTT. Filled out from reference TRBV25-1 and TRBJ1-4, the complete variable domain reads EADIYQTPRYLVIGTGKKITLECSQTMGHDKMYWYQQDPGMELHLIHYSYGVNSTEKGDLSSESTVSRIRTEHFPLTLESARPSHTSQYLCASSYRAATNEKLFFGSGTQLSVL.

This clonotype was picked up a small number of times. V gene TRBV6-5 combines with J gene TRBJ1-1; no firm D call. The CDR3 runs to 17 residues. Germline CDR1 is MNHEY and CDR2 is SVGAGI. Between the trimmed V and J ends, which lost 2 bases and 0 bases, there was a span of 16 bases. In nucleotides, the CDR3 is TGTGCCAGCAGTTACGAGGGATCACTAGATTTGAACACTGAAGCTTTCTTT. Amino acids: CASSYEGSLDLNTEAFF.